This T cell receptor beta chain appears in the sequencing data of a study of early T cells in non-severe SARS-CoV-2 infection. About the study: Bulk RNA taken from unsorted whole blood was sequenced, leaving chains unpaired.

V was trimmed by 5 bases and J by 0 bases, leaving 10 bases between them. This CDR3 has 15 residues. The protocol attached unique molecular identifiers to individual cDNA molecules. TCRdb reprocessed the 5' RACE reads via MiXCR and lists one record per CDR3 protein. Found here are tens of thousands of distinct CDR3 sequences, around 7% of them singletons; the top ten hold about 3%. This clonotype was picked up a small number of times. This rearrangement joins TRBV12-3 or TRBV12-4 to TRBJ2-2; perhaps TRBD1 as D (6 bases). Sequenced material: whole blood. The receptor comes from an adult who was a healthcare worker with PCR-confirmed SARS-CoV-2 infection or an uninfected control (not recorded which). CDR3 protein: CASSVYRANTGELFF. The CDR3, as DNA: TGTGCCAGCAGTGTTTACAGGGCGAACACCGGGGAGCTGTTTTTT.